The next 20 T cell receptor beta chains were all read from a single sample in a study of CXCR3-negative and CXCR3-positive naive CD8 T cells. UMI-labeled TRB cDNA libraries were prepared by 5' RACE. With the 5' RACE reads reprocessed, TCRdb shows one record per CDR3 protein and no DNA. The ten top clones account for 0.41%, within a sample of 130,000 or so distinct CDR3 sequences. Study results and caveats: CXCR3-positive naive cells had more hydrophobic TRB CDR3s than CXCR3-negative naive cells.

For these receptors, no antigen is known. Sequenced input: naive CXCR3+ CD8+ T cells from blood. Subset: CD45RO-CCR7+CD27+CD95- naive CD8+ T cells expressing CXCR3 (TNR3+). The receptors derive from a human donor in good health. Some clones in this sample may be carry-over from other donors' samples.

The rearrangement links TRBV20-1 to TRBJ2-4; TCRdb proposes TRBD1, but this gene call is untestable without DNA. Germline V gene lookup returns CDR1 DFQATT and CDR2 SNEGSKA (reference sequence). CDR3 length: 15 residues. CDR3 in amino acids: CSATAQGLAKNIQYF.

The V gene is TRBV12-3 or TRBV12-4, the J gene TRBJ2-7; the TRBD1 assignment by TCRdb is unverifiable without DNA. The CDR3 covers 14 residues. The CDR3 sequence is CASSSRDRPHEQYF.

V gene TRBV7-3 combines with J gene TRBJ2-3. The CDR3 length is 15 residues. Germline lookup yields CDR1 SGHTA and CDR2 FQGTGA. CDR3 protein: CASSPDQFSGDTQYF.

This rearrangement joins TRBV28 to TRBJ2-7. The CDR3 loop spans 12 amino acids. Per the germline V gene, CDR1 is MDHEN and CDR2 is SYDVKM. CDR3 in amino acids: CASSWGRAEQYF.

The CDR3 sequence is CAWSKASEIYNEQFF. The chain couples TRBV30 to TRBJ2-1. Germline V CDR1 and CDR2: GTSNPN, SVGIG (reference sequence). The CDR3 length is 15 residues.

The chain uses TRBV6-5 and TRBJ2-5. The CDR3 totals 14 residues. Germline CDR1 reads MNHEY; CDR2 reads SVGAGI. This CDR3 reads CASSYVIGQETQYF.

This chain joins TRBV20-1 and TRBJ2-7; TCRdb names TRBD2, which stays unverified in the absence of DNA. Germline CDR1 DFQATT, CDR2 SNEGSKA (reference sequence). The CDR3 is 12 amino acids. The CDR3 here is CSARWEGYEQYF.

The V and J genes are TRBV7-8 and TRBJ2-5; the D call from TCRdb, TRBD1, cannot be confirmed without DNA. There are 15 residues in the CDR3. CDR1 is SGHVS and CDR2 is FQNEAQ in the germline V gene. The CDR3 sequence is CASSPLVARGETQYF.

CDR3 in amino acids: CASSLVGPSYEQYF. V usage is TRBV7-9 and J usage is TRBJ2-7; TCRdb calls TRBD2, which cannot be checked without DNA. Per germline, CDR1 SEHNR and CDR2 FQNEAQ (reference sequence). The length of the CDR3 is 14 residues. Full variable domain (missing parts from reference TRBV7-9 and TRBJ2-7): DTGVSQNPRHKITKRGQNVTFRCDPISEHNRLYWYRQTLGQGPEFLTYFQNEAQLEKSRLLSDRFSAERPKGSFSTLEIQRTEQGDSAMYLCASSLVGPSYEQYFGPGTRLTVT.

The V and J genes are TRBV2 and TRBJ1-5. Germline V CDR1 and CDR2: SNHLY, FYNNEI. The CDR3 covers 13 residues. CDR3 in amino acids: CASSGVGRQPQHF.

The chain is built from TRBV7-9 and TRBJ1-1. Germline V CDR1 and CDR2: SEHNR, FQNEAQ (reference sequence). The CDR3 length is 13 residues. Here the CDR3 reads CASSPPVEAEAFF.

The V call is TRBV19, the J call TRBJ1-5. The length of the CDR3 is 14 residues. Germline CDR1 LNHDA, CDR2 SQIVND (reference sequence). This CDR3 is CASSIGTVNQPQHF.

V usage is TRBV29-1 and J usage is TRBJ2-3. The germline CDR1 and CDR2 sequences are SQVTM and ANQGSEA. The CDR3 is made up of 14 amino acids. The CDR3 sequence is CSVEVLTSADTQYF.

The chain combines TRBV7-9 with TRBJ2-2; TCRdb calls TRBD2, which cannot be checked without DNA. This CDR3 is 19 amino acids long. Germline values: CDR1 SEHNR, CDR2 FQNEAQ (reference sequence). The CDR3 sequence: CASSVPGLAGEGFTGELFF. Full variable domain (outside the CDR3, taken from reference TRBV7-9 and TRBJ2-2): DTGVSQNPRHKITKRGQNVTFRCDPISEHNRLYWYRQTLGQGPEFLTYFQNEAQLEKSRLLSDRFSAERPKGSFSTLEIQRTEQGDSAMYLCASSVPGLAGEGFTGELFFGEGSRLTVL.

The chain has TRBV29-1 and TRBJ2-7. The germline CDR1 and CDR2 sequences are SQVTM and ANQGSEA. This CDR3 spans 13 amino acids. CDR3 region: CSVVSGLSYEQYF.

The gene calls are TRBV20-1 and TRBJ2-1; TCRdb picks TRBD2, but there is no DNA to check that call. The CDR3 runs 18 residues. The V gene's germline CDR1 is DFQATT and CDR2 SNEGSKA (reference sequence). The chain's CDR3 is CSARDGLAGGQLDNEQFF.

The gene calls are TRBV10-3 and TRBJ2-1; TCRdb gives TRBD1 as the D gene, but with no DNA this cannot be confirmed. Germline V gene data show CDR1 as ENHRY and CDR2 as SYGVKD. The CDR3 length is 15 residues. The CDR3 here is CAITDGGTSYNEQFF.

The V and J genes are TRBV28 and TRBJ1-4; TCRdb lists TRBD1, though no DNA is available to test this call. This CDR3 spans 13 amino acids. The germline V gene has CDR1 MDHEN and CDR2 SYDVKM. This CDR3 is CASRDRPNEKLFF.

The V call is TRBV6-5, the J call TRBJ1-1; checking the TCRdb D call of TRBD1 is not possible without DNA. Germline-derived CDR1 and CDR2 are MNHEY and SVGAGI. This CDR3 region has 16 residues. This CDR3 is CASSSIRTGSFPEAFF.

The chain links TRBV20-1 to TRBJ2-1; as DNA is missing, the TRBD2 call by TCRdb cannot be tested. The CDR3 length is 16 residues. Per the germline V gene, CDR1 is DFQATT and CDR2 is SNEGSKA (reference sequence). CDR3 amino acids: CSAGLPAGDPYNEQFF.